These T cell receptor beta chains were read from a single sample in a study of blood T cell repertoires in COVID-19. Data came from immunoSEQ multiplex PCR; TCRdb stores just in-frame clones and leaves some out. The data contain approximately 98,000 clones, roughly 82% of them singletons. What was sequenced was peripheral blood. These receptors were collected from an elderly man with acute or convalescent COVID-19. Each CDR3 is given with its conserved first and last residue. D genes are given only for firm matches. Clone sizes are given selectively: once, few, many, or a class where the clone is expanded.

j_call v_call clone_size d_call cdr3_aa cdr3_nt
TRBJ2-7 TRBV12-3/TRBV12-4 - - CASSLQGYEQYF TGTGCCAGCAGTTTACAGGGGTACGAGCAGTACTTC
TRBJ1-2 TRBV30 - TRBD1 CAWTADRGLIGYTF TGTGCCTGGACCGCGGACAGGGGGCTTATTGGCTACACCTTC
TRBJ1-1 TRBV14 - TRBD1 CASSQVSGGAFF TGTGCCAGCAGCCAAGTTTCAGGGGGAGCTTTCTTT
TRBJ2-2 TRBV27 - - CASSLSISMDTGELFF TGTGCCAGCAGTTTATCTATTAGCATGGACACCGGGGAGCTGTTTTTT
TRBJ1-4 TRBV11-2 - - CASSSRTVLNEKLFF TGTGCCAGCAGCTCCCGGACAGTGCTTAATGAAAAACTGTTTTTT
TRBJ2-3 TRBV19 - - CASSMLGASTTQYF TGTGCCAGTAGTATGTTGGGGGCTTCAACGACGCAGTATTTT
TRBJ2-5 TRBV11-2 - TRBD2 CASSPGLAAETQYF TGTGCCAGCAGCCCGGGACTAGCGGCAGAGACCCAGTACTTC
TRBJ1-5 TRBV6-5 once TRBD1 CASSLTQGAQPQHF TGTGCCAGCAGTCTCACACAGGGGGCTCAGCCCCAGCATTTT
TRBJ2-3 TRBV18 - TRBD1 CASSPGTGKDTQYF TGTGCCAGCTCACCAGGGACAGGGAAAGATACGCAGTATTTT
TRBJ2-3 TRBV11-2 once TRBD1 CASSFRAPGQGRRTDTQYF TGTGCCAGCAGCTTCCGAGCCCCCGGACAGGGGCGACGCACAGATACGCAGTATTTT
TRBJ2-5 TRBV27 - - CATSPLTEETQYF TGTGCCACCTCTCCGCTGACAGAAGAGACCCAGTACTTC
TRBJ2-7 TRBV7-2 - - CASSQLPTPGTYEQYF TGTGCCAGCAGCCAACTACCTACTCCGGGAACCTACGAGCAGTACTTC
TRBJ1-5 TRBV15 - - CATQRSNQPQHF TGTGCCACTCAGAGGAGCAATCAGCCCCAGCATTTT
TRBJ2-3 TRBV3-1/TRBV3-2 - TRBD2 CASSQRPGGTSEQYF TGTGCCAGCAGCCAACGCCCGGGAGGGACTAGTGAGCAGTATTTT
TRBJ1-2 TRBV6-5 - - CASSYKEGSGYTF TGTGCCAGCAGTTACAAGGAGGGAAGCGGCTACACCTTC
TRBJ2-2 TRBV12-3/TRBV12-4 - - CASGFGELFF TGTGCCAGCGGCTTCGGGGAGCTGTTTTTT
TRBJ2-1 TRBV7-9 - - CASSLPPGYEQFF TGTGCCAGCAGCTTACCCCCCGGGTATGAGCAGTTCTTC
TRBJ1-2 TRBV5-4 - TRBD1 CASSGGTDYGYTF TGTGCCAGCAGCGGGGGGACAGACTATGGCTACACCTTC
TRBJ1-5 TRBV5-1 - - CASSSGQPNQPQHF TGCGCCAGCAGCTCAGGGCAGCCCAATCAGCCCCAGCATTTT
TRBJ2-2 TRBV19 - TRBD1 CGSRDRGFTGELFF TGTGGCAGTCGAGACAGGGGTTTCACCGGGGAGCTGTTTTTT
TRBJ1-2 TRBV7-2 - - CASLYREYYGYTF TGTGCCAGCCTTTACAGGGAGTACTATGGCTACACCTTC
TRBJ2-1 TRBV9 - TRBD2 CASSYSTSGGHNEQFF TGTGCCAGCAGCTATTCGACTAGCGGGGGACACAATGAGCAGTTCTTC
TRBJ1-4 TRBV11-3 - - CASSLGLTKANEKLFF TGTGCCAGCAGCTTAGGGCTGACAAAGGCTAATGAAAAACTGTTTTTT
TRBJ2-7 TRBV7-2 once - CASKAVPSSYEQYF TGTGCCAGCAAGGCGGTGCCCTCTTCCTACGAGCAGTACTTC
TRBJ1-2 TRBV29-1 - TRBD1 CSVEGTGIVGYTF TGCAGCGTTGAAGGGACAGGGATCGTTGGCTACACCTTC
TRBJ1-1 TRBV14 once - CASSQGHTVNTEAFF TGTGCCAGCAGCCAAGGACATACCGTGAACACTGAAGCTTTCTTT
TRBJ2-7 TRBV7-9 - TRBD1 CASSSGQVSYEQYF TGTGCCAGCAGCTCCGGACAGGTCTCCTACGAGCAGTACTTC
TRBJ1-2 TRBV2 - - CATSEGGPYGYTF TGTGCCACCTCCGAGGGCGGACCTTATGGCTACACCTTC
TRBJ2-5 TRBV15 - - CATNLGGDKDETQYF TGTGCCACCAATTTAGGGGGGGATAAAGACGAGACCCAGTACTTC
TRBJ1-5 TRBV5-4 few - CASSLAGVGNQPQHF TGTGCCAGCAGCTTGGCAGGGGTCGGCAATCAGCCCCAGCATTTT
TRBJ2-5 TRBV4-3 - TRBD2 CASSQYSGGTQETQYF TGCGCCAGCAGCCAATATAGCGGGGGCACACAAGAGACCCAGTACTTC
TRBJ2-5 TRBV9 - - CASSVSGQRGETQYF TGTGCCAGCAGCGTATCGGGGCAACGGGGGGAGACCCAGTACTTC
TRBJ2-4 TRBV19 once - CASRGLPDIQYF TGTGCCAGTAGAGGACTCCCCGACATTCAGTACTTC
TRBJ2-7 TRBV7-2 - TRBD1 CASSRQGYEQYF TGTGCCAGCAGCCGACAGGGTTACGAGCAGTACTTC
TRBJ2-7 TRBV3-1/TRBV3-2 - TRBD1 CASSHRDRVNEQYF TGTGCCAGCAGCCACCGGGACAGGGTCAACGAGCAGTACTTC
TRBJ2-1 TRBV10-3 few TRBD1 CAISESSGQGRSYNEQFF TGTGCCATCAGTGAGTCGAGCGGACAGGGGAGATCCTACAATGAGCAGTTCTTC
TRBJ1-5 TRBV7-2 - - CASSLAGGSNQPQHF TGTGCCAGCAGCTTAGCAGGGGGTAGCAATCAGCCCCAGCATTTT
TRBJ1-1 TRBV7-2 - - CASSPRTAQNTEAFF TGTGCCAGCAGCCCACGGACAGCCCAGAACACTGAAGCTTTCTTT
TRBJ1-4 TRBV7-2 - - CASSLGAGGEKLFF TGTGCCAGCAGCTTAGGGGCAGGTGGCGAAAAACTGTTTTTT
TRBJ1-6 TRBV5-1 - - CASSLAPGLGNSPLHF TGCGCCAGCAGCTTGGCCCCGGGTTTGGGTAATTCACCCCTCCACTTT
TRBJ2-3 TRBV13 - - CASSLGGRGSTDTQYF TGTGCCAGCAGCTTAGGGGGCCGGGGGAGCACAGATACGCAGTATTTT
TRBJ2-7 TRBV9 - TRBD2 CASSVDASGRDVQYF TGTGCCAGCAGCGTAGATGCTAGCGGGAGGGATGTTCAGTACTTC
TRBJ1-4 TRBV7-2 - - CASSLSGSNEKLFF TGTGCCAGCAGCTTGTCAGGATCTAATGAAAAACTGTTTTTT
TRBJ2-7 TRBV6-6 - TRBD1 CASSAPGQGYEQYF TGTGCCAGCAGCGCCCCAGGACAGGGGTACGAGCAGTACTTC
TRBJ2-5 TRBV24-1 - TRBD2 CATSPLGAGVLKETQYF TGTGCCACCAGCCCCCTTGGAGCGGGGGTGCTAAAAGAGACCCAGTACTTC
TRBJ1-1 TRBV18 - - CASSTSRNTEAFF TGTGCCAGCTCAACGAGTAGGAACACTGAAGCTTTCTTT
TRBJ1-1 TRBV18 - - CASSFWRPSQNTEAFF TGTGCCAGCTCTTTCTGGAGGCCATCCCAGAACACTGAAGCTTTCTTT
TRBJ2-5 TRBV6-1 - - CASSEALQGRGETQYF TGTGCCAGCAGTGAAGCGCTTCAGGGCAGGGGAGAGACCCAGTACTTC
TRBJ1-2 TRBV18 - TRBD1 CASSSRDRANYGYTF TGTGCCAGCTCAAGTAGGGACAGAGCTAACTATGGCTACACCTTC
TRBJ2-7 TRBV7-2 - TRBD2 CASSRDPTSGRGREQYF TGTGCCAGCAGCCGTGACCCAACTAGCGGGAGGGGAAGGGAGCAGTACTTC
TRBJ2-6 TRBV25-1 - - CASSPRQGLSGANVLTF TGTGCCAGCAGTCCCCGACAGGGACTCTCTGGGGCCAACGTCCTGACTTTC
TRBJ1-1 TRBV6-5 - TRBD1 CASRRTGQEAFF TGTGCCAGCAGACGGACAGGGCAGGAAGCTTTCTTT